This T cell receptor beta chain was captured by sequencing in a study of blood T cell repertoires in COVID-19. Study-level background: There were acute and convalescent COVID-19 samples, and they came from the United States, Italy and Spain.

Repertoires were generated with immunoSEQ multiplex PCR, while TCRdb's copy carries only in-frame clones and drops some. The table shows 230,000 or so clones, with approximately 90% occurring only once. Germline V gene lookup returns CDR1 SGHTA and CDR2 FQGNSA. With 1 base removed from V and 3 bases from J, the gap between germline ends came to 10 bases. The CDR3 length is 15 residues. The cohort comprised adults aged roughly 18 to 100 years residing in about two dozen US areas. Sequencing was performed on PBMCs or T cells enriched from blood (not recorded which). The source of this sequence is a woman aged 40 to 50 with acute COVID-19. The chain joins TRBV7-2 to TRBJ1-5; D is undetermined. The CDR3 here is CASSLVSGVNQPQHF. CDR3 in DNA: TGTGCCAGCAGCTTAGTTTCCGGGGTCAATCAGCCCCAGCATTTT.